This entry concerns a single T cell receptor (beta chain). Antigen: not known. This sample is drawn from a study of T cell repertoires in cytomegalovirus infection. Study context: The public TCR beta signatures pointed to both CMV infection and matching HLA type.

TCRdb independently ran MiXCR on the reads; one entry per CDR3 protein. The sample shows 350,000 to 550,000 distinct CDR3 sequences, 30% to 40% of them seen only once. J was trimmed by 9 bases and V by 8 bases; bases with no gene match: 13. Germline V lookup: CDR1 SGHVS, CDR2 FNYEAQ. The CDR3 sequence is 14 residues long. Study-wide results and limits: Carriers of CMV and the relevant HLA type were discriminated by public TCR beta frequency. The ex vivo response was dominated by HLA-C-restricted CMV-specific TCR beta clonotypes.

This clonotype was obtained from a human donor in good health (CMV status not recorded). Some clones in this sample may be carry-over from other donors' samples. Sequencing used PBMCs. The gene calls are TRBV7-6 and TRBJ2-1; TRBD1 aligns across 7 bases. The CDR3 protein is CASGPGQPRGEQFF. The CDR3 DNA sequence: TGTGCCAGCGGACCGGGACAGCCAAGGGGTGAGCAGTTCTTC.